Below, 30 T cell receptor beta chains from the same sample are listed, as sequenced in a study of control samples from healthy donors and cancer patients. Assay used: immunoSEQ multiplex PCR; TCRdb lists only in-frame clones, some missing. The data show roughly 130,000 clones, with approximately 90% seen just once and approximately 9% held by the top ten. The sample consisted of blood. The receptors shown here come from a man aged 18 to 29 in good health.

This sequence joins TRBV3-1 (or the pseudogene TRBV3-2) and TRBJ2-3, with D possibly matching TRBD2 (8 bases). V lost 3 bases to trimming and J lost 8 bases, with 18 bases between them. The CDR3 spans 15 residues. Germline V gives CDR1 LGHDT, CDR2 YNNKEL (reference sequence). In DNA form, the CDR3 reads TGTGCCAGCAGCCAGGGACTAGGGGGCTTAGGTACGCAGTATTTT. Encoded protein: CASSQGLGGLGTQYF.

Notes on this clone: The same CDR3 can be traced to other DNA sequences in this sample. The CDR3 here is CASSLEAEAFF. DNA of the CDR3: TGTGCCAGCAGCTTAGAGGCGGAAGCTTTCTTT. This chain uses TRBV7-9 with TRBJ1-1, with D unresolved. The CDR3 covers 11 residues. Germline values: CDR1 SEHNR, CDR2 FQNEAQ (reference sequence). Trimming pared 1 base from V and 8 bases from J, leaving 5 bases between.

This chain links TRBV6-5 with TRBJ1-6, with D maybe TRBD1 (6 bases). The germline V gene encodes CDR1 MNHEY and CDR2 SVGAGI. The V end lost 0 bases, the J end lost 1 base, and 7 bases lay between the germline ends. This CDR3 comprises 16 residues. The CDR3 DNA reads as TGTGCCAGCAGTTACTCCAGGGGATCCTATAATTCACCCCTCCACTTT. Translation: CASSYSRGSYNSPLHF.

The chain combines TRBV19 with TRBJ2-3, with 10 positions matching TRBD1. J was trimmed by 4 bases and V by 8 bases; bases with no gene match: 12. Germline values: CDR1 LNHDA, CDR2 SQIVND (reference sequence). CDR3 length: 16 amino acids. CDR3: CASSPRDRGNADTQYF. The CDR3 DNA reads TGTGCCAGTTCCCCCCGGGACAGGGGTAATGCAGATACGCAGTATTTT.

The chain is built from TRBV10-3 and TRBJ2-5; TRBD2 aligns across 7 bases. The CDR3 is made up of 14 amino acids. Unmatched junction bases numbered 6, after V lost 2 bases and J lost 6 bases. CDR1 and CDR2 from the germline V gene are ENHRY and SYGVKD. The CDR3 loop reads CAISEGEGLKTQYF. CDR3 bases: TGTGCCATCAGTGAGGGGGAGGGTCTGAAGACCCAGTACTTC.

This clone was seen just once. The chain uses TRBV10-3 and TRBJ2-2; a weak D match, TRBD1 (6 bases). Trimming took 6 bases from V and 0 from J, leaving 8 bases between them. CDR1 is ENHRY, CDR2 SYGVKD, per germline. The CDR3 extends over 14 amino acids. CDR3 sequence (DNA): TGTGCCATCAGAGGACAGTCGAACACCGGGGAGCTGTTTTTT. Translation gives CAIRGQSNTGELFF.

The chain is built from TRBV6-1 and TRBJ1-2; the D is unclear. The CDR3 sequence is 17 residues long. From germline, CDR1 is MNHNS and CDR2 SASEGT. Trimming removed 0 bases at V and 4 bases at J, with 18 bases between. For the CDR3, the DNA is TGTGCCAGCAGTGAAGCGCTTCGGGGAAAACGGGGCTATGGCTACACCTTC. Translating gives CASSEALRGKRGYGYTF.

The rearrangement uses TRBV7-9 and TRBJ1-2; D is unresolved. Trimming pared 5 bases from V and 2 bases from J, leaving 9 bases between. The CDR3 runs to 13 residues. Germline V CDR1 and CDR2: SEHNR, FQNEAQ (reference sequence). In nucleotides, the CDR3 is TGTGCCAGCAGCCTCGACGGAAACTATGGCTACACCTTC. Its translation is CASSLDGNYGYTF.

In DNA form, the CDR3 reads TGTGCCAGCAGCCAAGGGCAGCCTAACTATGGCTACACCTTC. Protein: CASSQGQPNYGYTF. V usage is TRBV14 and J usage is TRBJ1-2; D is unresolved. Germline V lookup: CDR1 SGHDN, CDR2 FVKESK. V lost 1 base and J lost 0, with 6 bases in between. The CDR3 loop spans 14 amino acids.

The chain uses TRBV11-2 and TRBJ2-7; TRBD2 matches at 7 bases. Germline V gene lookup returns CDR1 SGHAT and CDR2 FQNNGV. The junction had 10 bases not matched to a gene; V was cut back by 1 base and J by 1 base. This CDR3 has 17 amino acids. In DNA form, the CDR3 reads TGTGCCAGCAGCTTAGGATCTGGCGGGGGTCTTTCCTACGAGCAGTACTTC. Protein: CASSLGSGGGLSYEQYF.

The CDR3 bases are TGTGCCAGCAGCGTAGCTCTGGGCAACGATATCAATGAGCAGTTCTTC. It translates to CASSVALGNDINEQFF. This chain connects TRBV9 to TRBJ2-1; D is unclear. Looked up from germline, CDR1 is SGDLS and CDR2 is YYNGEE. The CDR3 consists of 16 residues. V dropped 0 bases and J dropped 6 bases, with 16 bases sitting between them.

This clone occurred once. The chain has TRBV19 and TRBJ1-2; possible D gene TRBD1, 5 bases. Germline-derived CDR1 and CDR2 are LNHDA and SQIVND (reference sequence). V shed 2 bases and J shed 6 bases, with 16 bases lying between them. The CDR3 length is 15 residues. The CDR3 sequence is CASSITYGTTNGYTF. CDR3 in DNA: TGTGCCAGTAGTATAACCTACGGGACTACCAATGGCTACACCTTC.

The gene calls are TRBV6-5 and TRBJ2-7; D is undetermined. This CDR3 is 11 amino acids long. Trimming pared 4 bases from V and 3 bases from J, leaving 4 bases between. Germline CDR1 is MNHEY and CDR2 is SVGAGI. CDR3 loop: CASSSHYEQYF. The CDR3 nucleotides read TGTGCCAGCAGTTCCCACTACGAGCAGTACTTC.

V is TRBV6-5 and J is TRBJ2-2; 7 nucleotides match TRBD1. This CDR3 is built from 14 residues. The V and J ends lost 4 bases and 4 bases, in that order; junction bases with no gene match: 3. Germline CDR1 reads MNHEY; CDR2 reads SVGAGI. The CDR3 DNA sequence: TGTGCCAGCAGTTCCAACAGGGGCACCGGGGAGCTGTTTTTT. Its translation is CASSSNRGTGELFF.

The chain has TRBV30 and TRBJ1-3, with D uncertain. Trimming took off 0 bases at V and 3 bases at J, with 6 bases between the two ends. The CDR3 is 13 amino acids. The germline V gene encodes CDR1 GTSNPN and CDR2 SVGIG (reference sequence). This CDR3 is CAWSVTNGNTIYF. The CDR3 DNA reads as TGTGCCTGGAGTGTCACGAATGGAAACACCATATATTTT.

This chain uses TRBV19 with TRBJ2-5; 12 bases line up with TRBD2. The CDR3 runs to 15 residues. CDR1 and CDR2 (germline): LNHDA, SQIVND (reference sequence). Trimming at V came to 4 bases and at J to 2 bases, leaving 2 bases not matched to a gene. The CDR3 spells CASSRTSGDQETQYF. The CDR3 nucleotides are TGTGCCAGTAGTAGGACTAGCGGGGATCAAGAGACCCAGTACTTC.

The V and J genes are TRBV24-1 and TRBJ1-3; D is perhaps TRBD1 (5 bases). This CDR3 region has 16 residues. CDR1 is KGHDR, CDR2 SFDVKD, per germline. The ends were cut back, 3 bases at V and 0 bases at J, with 11 bases in the middle. CDR3 sequence (DNA): TGTGCCACCAGTGATCGTGACAGTCGCTCTGGAAACACCATATATTTT. Its protein is CATSDRDSRSGNTIYF.

The chain links TRBV6-4 to TRBJ1-1; D call uncertain. Germline V lookup: CDR1 MRHNA, CDR2 SNTAGT. Deletions cut 4 bases from V and 2 bases from J, with 8 bases between. CDR3 size: 13 residues. CDR3 amino acids: CASSANSNTEAFF. DNA of the CDR3: TGTGCCAGCAGTGCCAACAGTAACACTGAAGCTTTCTTT.

V gene TRBV19 combines with J gene TRBJ2-1, with 7 bases aligning to TRBD1. The trim removed 0 bases at V and 2 bases at J, leaving 4 bases unmatched. Germline V lookup: CDR1 LNHDA, CDR2 SQIVND (reference sequence). The CDR3 covers 16 residues. The CDR3 loop is CASSIDRGQAYNEQFF. In DNA, the CDR3 is TGTGCCAGTAGTATAGATCGCGGACAGGCCTACAATGAGCAGTTCTTC.

J is TRBJ1-1 and V is TRBV10-3; possibly TRBD1 for D (6 bases). The germline V gene has CDR1 ENHRY and CDR2 SYGVKD. There are 13 residues in the CDR3. The V end lost 5 bases, the J end lost 5 bases, and 12 bases lay between the germline ends. This CDR3 reads CAISRQVGTEAFF. The CDR3 DNA follows: TGTGCCATCAGTAGACAGGTTGGTACTGAAGCTTTCTTT.

The chain employs TRBV5-1 and TRBJ2-1, with 10 bases fitting TRBD1. The length of the CDR3 is 16 residues. Germline assignment: CDR1 SGHRS and CDR2 YFSETQ. Losses at the gene ends were 1 base for V and 0 bases for J; bases not matched to a gene: 1. The CDR3, as DNA: TGCGCCAGCAGCTTGAGGACAGGGGGCTCCTACAATGAGCAGTTCTTC. Protein: CASSLRTGGSYNEQFF.

The chain has TRBV5-6 and TRBJ2-1; 10 nucleotides agree with TRBD2. CDR1 is SGHDT and CDR2 is YYEEEE in the germline V gene. Trimming removed 5 bases from V and 5 bases from J; junction bases left unmatched: 7. CDR3 length: 15 amino acids. The CDR3 DNA is TGTGCCAGCAGATTCCTAGCGGGGGAACACAATGAGCAGTTCTTC. Protein: CASRFLAGEHNEQFF.

The chain employs TRBV15 and TRBJ2-6; perhaps TRBD1 as D (6 bases). V gave up 1 base and J gave up 0 bases, with 7 bases separating them. This CDR3 is 16 amino acids long. Per the germline V gene, CDR1 is LNHNV and CDR2 is YYDKDF (reference sequence). CDR3 residues: CATSRGRGSGANVLTF. The DNA of the CDR3 is TGTGCCACCAGCAGAGGCAGGGGCTCTGGGGCCAACGTCCTGACTTTC.

The rearrangement joins TRBV19 to TRBJ1-1, with unresolved D. V lost 7 bases and J 2 bases, leaving 14 bases between the germline ends. The CDR3 is made up of 14 amino acids. CDR1 LNHDA and CDR2 SQIVND come from the germline V gene (reference sequence). CDR3 loop: CASNDLRANTEAFF. In DNA form, the CDR3 reads TGTGCCAGTAATGACTTGCGAGCTAACACTGAAGCTTTCTTT.

This clone was recorded only once. The rearrangement joins TRBV20-1 to TRBJ1-1; D call uncertain. The CDR3 totals 11 residues. Trimming took 0 bases from V and 4 from J, leaving 3 bases between them. Per germline, CDR1 DFQATT and CDR2 SNEGSKA (reference sequence). CDR3 in amino acids: CSAREITEAFF. The CDR3 DNA follows: TGCAGTGCTAGAGAGATCACTGAAGCTTTCTTT.

The chain joins TRBV7-9 to TRBJ1-1; D gene uncertain. Deletions cut 0 bases from V and 3 bases from J, with 5 bases between. Germline V CDR1 and CDR2: SEHNR, FQNEAQ (reference sequence). The CDR3 contains 13 residues. The CDR3 region has the DNA TGTGCCAGCAGCTTAGCAGGATACACTGAAGCTTTCTTT. Translated, it gives CASSLAGYTEAFF.

The gene calls are TRBV12-3 or TRBV12-4 and TRBJ1-2, with D possibly being TRBD1 (5 bases). Trimming cost V 7 bases and J 8 bases, with 17 bases left between them. The CDR3 runs 13 residues. In DNA, the CDR3 is TGTGCCAGCACTGGAGGGGCGCGGCGAGGCTACACCTTC. It encodes CASTGGARRGYTF.

This chain connects TRBV4-1 to TRBJ1-1; 10 nucleotides agree with TRBD1. The V segment lost 3 bases and the J segment 5 bases; nucleotides outside the gene matches: 6. CDR1 and CDR2 (germline): MGHRA, YSYEKL. The CDR3 runs to 15 residues. The CDR3 reads CASSHPGQGITEAFF. In nucleotides, the CDR3 is TGCGCCAGCAGCCACCCGGGACAGGGGATAACTGAAGCTTTCTTT.

This clone was seen a few times. The rearrangement joins TRBV20-1 to TRBJ2-7, with 7 bases matching TRBD1. CDR3 length: 11 residues. The V segment lost 6 bases and the J segment 4 bases; nucleotides outside the gene matches: 3. Germline V gives CDR1 DFQATT, CDR2 SNEGSKA (reference sequence). This chain's CDR3 is CSAQTGYEQYF. CDR3 nucleotides: TGCAGTGCCCAGACAGGGTACGAGCAGTACTTC.

This clone appeared a few times. This chain uses TRBV7-8 with TRBJ1-5, with D possibly matching TRBD1 (5 bases). The CDR3 has 16 residues. The V end lost 5 bases, the J end lost 0 bases, and 14 bases lay between the germline ends. Germline V gene data show CDR1 as SGHVS and CDR2 as FQNEAQ. Here the CDR3 reads CASSENEGYSNQPQHF. In DNA form, the CDR3 reads TGTGCCAGCAGCGAGAACGAGGGGTATAGCAATCAGCCCCAGCATTTT.